These T cell receptor beta chains were read from a single sample in a study of blood T cell repertoires in COVID-19. Assay: immunoSEQ multiplex PCR; the TCRdb copy retains only in-frame clones and omits some. This table holds fewer than 200,000 clones, roughly 80% found once. What was sequenced was PBMCs or T cells enriched from blood (not recorded which). These receptors were obtained from a woman in her 40s with acute COVID-19. Both conserved end residues are part of each CDR3. Clone size is shown for a subset of rows, as once, few, many or a class of expanded clone.

V gene: TRBV9
clone size: .
J gene: TRBJ1-3
CDR3 protein: CASSVDGELTPGNTIYF

V gene: TRBV5-8
clone size: .
J gene: TRBJ1-2
CDR3 protein: CASSLSLLSLNYGYTF

V gene: TRBV19
clone size: .
J gene: TRBJ2-3
CDR3 protein: CATVAGGTDTQYF

V gene: TRBV9
clone size: .
J gene: TRBJ1-4
CDR3 protein: CASSVGGGELFF

V gene: TRBV28
clone size: .
J gene: TRBJ2-5
CDR3 protein: CASKGQGILQETQYF

V gene: TRBV5-1
clone size: few
J gene: TRBJ1-1
CDR3 protein: CASRPGEGWTNTEAFF

V gene: TRBV18
clone size: .
J gene: TRBJ2-1
CDR3 protein: CASSPGGGTYNEQFF

V gene: TRBV11-2
clone size: .
J gene: TRBJ1-3
CDR3 protein: CASRRGQPATGNTIYF

V gene: TRBV4-1
clone size: .
J gene: TRBJ2-3
CDR3 protein: CASSQGQETDTQYF

V gene: TRBV2
clone size: .
J gene: TRBJ1-3
CDR3 protein: CASSEVRRAGNTIYF

V gene: TRBV7-9
clone size: .
J gene: TRBJ1-1
CDR3 protein: CASRRTGEAFF

V gene: TRBV3-1/TRBV3-2
clone size: once
J gene: TRBJ2-1
CDR3 protein: CASSPPGTRDNEQFF

V gene: TRBV5-1
clone size: .
J gene: TRBJ1-2
CDR3 protein: CASSLRRDYGYTF

V gene: TRBV5-1
clone size: .
J gene: TRBJ2-5
CDR3 protein: CASSTELGTSGPTYF

V gene: TRBV12-3/TRBV12-4
clone size: .
J gene: TRBJ1-1
CDR3 protein: CASSLTGATEAFF

V gene: TRBV20-1
clone size: .
J gene: TRBJ1-4
CDR3 protein: CSAELNEKLFF

V gene: TRBV4-2
clone size: .
J gene: TRBJ2-5
CDR3 protein: CASSQRGQETQYF

V gene: TRBV30
clone size: .
J gene: TRBJ1-2
CDR3 protein: CAWSPGLNYGYTF

V gene: TRBV29-1
clone size: .
J gene: TRBJ1-2
CDR3 protein: CSVHTGSSYGYTF

V gene: TRBV19
clone size: .
J gene: TRBJ2-5
CDR3 protein: CASASSGRTQETQYF

V gene: TRBV18
clone size: once
J gene: TRBJ2-7
CDR3 protein: CASSGLAGVSYEQYF

V gene: TRBV7-2
clone size: .
J gene: TRBJ2-1
CDR3 protein: CASSSRAGYSYNEQFF

V gene: TRBV7-9
clone size: .
J gene: TRBJ2-3
CDR3 protein: CASSGNRATDTQYF

V gene: TRBV4-1
clone size: .
J gene: TRBJ1-1
CDR3 protein: CASSPQGGQGRLNTEAFF

V gene: TRBV11-3
clone size: .
J gene: TRBJ2-3
CDR3 protein: CASSPGTSGSTDTQYF

V gene: TRBV18
clone size: .
J gene: TRBJ1-2
CDR3 protein: CASSPTGVGGYTF

V gene: TRBV27
clone size: once
J gene: TRBJ1-6
CDR3 protein: CASSPGTGGNSPLHF

V gene: TRBV6-1
clone size: .
J gene: TRBJ2-3
CDR3 protein: CASSDSGRAPDTQYF

V gene: TRBV5-6
clone size: many
J gene: TRBJ2-3
CDR3 protein: CASSLPSGVTDTQYF

V gene: TRBV27
clone size: once
J gene: TRBJ2-1
CDR3 protein: CASSPRGLKRYNEQFF

V gene: TRBV20-1
clone size: .
J gene: TRBJ2-5
CDR3 protein: CSAPRGETQYF

V gene: TRBV6-1
clone size: .
J gene: TRBJ1-1
CDR3 protein: CASSEIGTGFRDTEAFF

V gene: TRBV11-2
clone size: .
J gene: TRBJ2-7
CDR3 protein: CASSLENRASEQYF

V gene: TRBV28
clone size: few
J gene: TRBJ1-3
CDR3 protein: CASRLGDSSGNTIYF

V gene: TRBV18
clone size: .
J gene: TRBJ1-1
CDR3 protein: CASSLGQMNTEAFF

V gene: TRBV12-3/TRBV12-4
clone size: .
J gene: TRBJ2-3
CDR3 protein: CAARLAGADTQYF

V gene: TRBV6-6
clone size: .
J gene: TRBJ1-2
CDR3 protein: CASSYEAGHGYTF

V gene: TRBV5-1
clone size: .
J gene: TRBJ1-4
CDR3 protein: CASSLVPGGKLFF

V gene: TRBV30
clone size: .
J gene: TRBJ2-2
CDR3 protein: CAWSGVGRGQNGELFF

V gene: TRBV20-1
clone size: .
J gene: TRBJ2-1
CDR3 protein: CSASSDRDNEQFF

V gene: TRBV2
clone size: .
J gene: TRBJ1-4
CDR3 protein: CASSAGEKLFF

V gene: TRBV2
clone size: .
J gene: TRBJ1-2
CDR3 protein: CASSVDSHYTF